These T cell receptor beta chains were read from a single sample in a study of shared clonotypes between healthy human individuals. Profiled with immunoSEQ multiplex PCR; TCRdb holds only in-frame clones, not every one. The repertoire holds over a million clones, with around 76% as singletons. The specimen sequenced was memory CD4+ T cells sorted from blood. These receptors originate from a man between 18 and 29 years old in good health. The CDR3 runs from the conserved cysteine through the conserved F or W. A D gene is named only where the DNA matches it firmly. Not every row has a clone size; where given, it reads once, few, many or a size class.

V,J,D,size,DNA,CDR3
TRBV6-1,TRBJ2-7,NA,once,TGTGCCAGCAGGTCGAGCGGAGGCTACGAGCAGTACTTC,CASRSSGGYEQYF
TRBV30,TRBJ1-1,TRBD1,NA,TGTGCCTGGAGTGTCTCGGGGACAGTGAACACTGAAGCTTTCTTT,CAWSVSGTVNTEAFF
TRBV11-2,TRBJ2-5,TRBD2,few,TGTGCCAGCAGCCCGACTAGCGGCCACCAAGAGACCCAGTACTTC,CASSPTSGHQETQYF
TRBV4-1,TRBJ2-1,TRBD1,few,TGCGCCAGCAGCCAGGGACAGACAACTAACAATGAGCAGTTCTTC,CASSQGQTTNNEQFF
TRBV10-3,TRBJ1-5,NA,few,TGTGCCAGTACAGACAGTAGCAATCAGCCCCAGCATTTT,CASTDSSNQPQHF
TRBV6-1,TRBJ1-5,TRBD1,NA,TGTGCCAGCAGAGGGACAGGGGGCTACAATCAGCCCCAGCATTTT,CASRGTGGYNQPQHF
TRBV19,TRBJ2-7,NA,NA,TGTGCCAGTAGTGGAGGATTTACCTACGAGCAGTACTTC,CASSGGFTYEQYF
TRBV5-1,TRBJ2-3,NA,NA,TGCGCCAGCAGGGTTGACTCTCGGGGCACAGATACGCAGTATTTT,CASRVDSRGTDTQYF
TRBV2,TRBJ2-1,TRBD2,few,TGTGCCAGCAGTTCGGGACTAGCGGGAGTAGCTGAGCAGTTCTTC,CASSSGLAGVAEQFF
TRBV11-2,TRBJ2-7,NA,NA,TGTGCCAGCACCTTCTCCGCCGCTTACGAGCAGTACTTC,CASTFSAAYEQYF
TRBV7-9,TRBJ2-3,NA,NA,TGTGCCAGCAGAGTTATAGGGCAATCGGATACGCAGTATTTT,CASRVIGQSDTQYF
TRBV7-2,TRBJ1-5,NA,NA,TGTGCCAGCAGCTCTCCAGGGAGCAATCAGCCCCAGCATTTT,CASSSPGSNQPQHF
TRBV5-1,TRBJ2-1,TRBD2,NA,TGCGCCAGCAGCTTGAGCGGGGGGTCCAATGAGCAGTTCTTC,CASSLSGGSNEQFF
TRBV7-9,TRBJ2-1,NA,NA,TGTGCCAGCAGCTTAGATGCTAGCCCGAAGAAGCAGTTCTTC,CASSLDASPKKQFF
TRBV10-3,TRBJ1-2,NA,NA,TGTGCCATCATCAGGGCTAACTATGGCTACACCTTC,CAIIRANYGYTF
TRBV7-8,TRBJ1-4,NA,NA,TGTGCCAGCAGCTTAGGGACGAAAGAAAAACTGTTTTTT,CASSLGTKEKLFF
TRBV6-5,TRBJ2-3,TRBD2,NA,TGTGCCAGCAGTTACCGGGGACTAGCGTGGGATACGCAGTATTTT,CASSYRGLAWDTQYF
TRBV19,TRBJ1-4,NA,NA,TGTGCCAGTAGTCCCCGTCGGCAGGGAAATGAAAAACTGTTTTTT,CASSPRRQGNEKLFF
TRBV12-5,TRBJ1-2,TRBD1,NA,TGTGCTAGTGGTTTGCCGACCGGGACAGTGGTAAGCTACACCTTC,CASGLPTGTVVSYTF
TRBV18,TRBJ1-5,NA,few,TGTGCCAGCTCACTTTATAGCAATCAGCCCCAGCATTTT,CASSLYSNQPQHF
TRBV9,TRBJ1-1,TRBD1,NA,TGTGCCAGCAGCGTAGGGACAGGGAAAATGTATACTGAAGCTTTCTTT,CASSVGTGKMYTEAFF
TRBV5-1,TRBJ2-4,NA,NA,TGCGCCAGCAGCCCCCCGGCCAAAAACATTCAGTACTTC,CASSPPAKNIQYF
TRBV5-6,TRBJ1-2,NA,NA,TGTGCCAGCAGCTGGGGCAGGGTGAACTATGGCTACACCTTC,CASSWGRVNYGYTF
TRBV19,TRBJ1-5,TRBD1,NA,TGTGCCACTACCCGTGGACAGGGTGGCAATCAGCCCCAGCATTTT,CATTRGQGGNQPQHF
TRBV5-1,TRBJ2-2,NA,NA,TGCGCCAGCCGACGGGAGACAGGCACCGGGGAGCTGTTTTTT,CASRRETGTGELFF
TRBV29-1,TRBJ1-4,TRBD1,NA,TGCAGCGTTGCAGGGGGCCAAAATGAAAAACTGTTTTTT,CSVAGGQNEKLFF
TRBV18,TRBJ1-2,NA,NA,TGTGCCAGCTCACCCTCCGCAGGGTCCTATGGCTACACCTTC,CASSPSAGSYGYTF
TRBV4-1,TRBJ2-1,NA,NA,TGCGCCAGCAGCCGGAGTCCTAGCCGATCCTCCTACAATGAGCAGTTCTTC,CASSRSPSRSSYNEQFF
TRBV10-1,TRBJ2-7,NA,once,TGCGCCAGCAGTGAGTCGGTGGTAGGGGAACTTAGGTTC,CASSESVVGELRF
TRBV7-9,TRBJ2-2,NA,NA,TGTGCCAGCAGGCCCCGTGGGACATCGAACACCGGGGAGCTGTTTTTT,CASRPRGTSNTGELFF
TRBV28,TRBJ2-7,NA,NA,TGTGCCAGCAGTTTCGAGCCCCTACGGGCCGAGCAGTACTTC,CASSFEPLRAEQYF
TRBV4-1,TRBJ1-6,NA,NA,TGCGCCAGCAGCCAGGCCCGGACAGTATATTCACCCCTCCACTTT,CASSQARTVYSPLHF
TRBV21-1,TRBJ2-7,NA,NA,TGTGCCAGCAGCTACGGGACTAGCCGCGCTTACGAGCAGTACTTC,CASSYGTSRAYEQYF
TRBV14,TRBJ1-6,TRBD1,few,TGTGCCAGCAGCCAAGCTCAGGGGGGGACACCCCTCCACTTT,CASSQAQGGTPLHF
TRBV5-6,TRBJ1-4,NA,NA,TGTGCCAGCAGCTGGGGCCCAACGGCGGTCCTGACGGAAAAACTGTTTTTT,CASSWGPTAVLTEKLFF
TRBV4-1,TRBJ1-2,NA,NA,TGCGCCAGCAGCCAAGAAATAGGCTATGGCTACACCTTC,CASSQEIGYGYTF
TRBV7-2,TRBJ2-6,NA,NA,TGTGCCAGCAGCTGGCGGGGCTCTGGGGCCAACGTCCTGACTTTC,CASSWRGSGANVLTF
TRBV10-3,TRBJ1-4,NA,once,TGTGCCATCAGTGAGAGGGGGTTTTTTGAAAAACTGTTTTTT,CAISERGFFEKLFF
TRBV5-1,TRBJ2-1,NA,once,TGCGCCAGCAACTCCGGGACCCAGGGGAATGAGCAGTTCTTC,CASNSGTQGNEQFF
TRBV28,TRBJ2-7,NA,NA,TGTGCCAGCAGTTTTCTTTCCGAGCAGTACTTC,CASSFLSEQYF
TRBV11-2,TRBJ2-7,NA,NA,TGTGCCAGCAGCTCCCGACACCTAGGGACCTACGAGCAGTACTTC,CASSSRHLGTYEQYF
TRBV7-2,TRBJ1-2,TRBD1,NA,TGTGCCAGCAGCCTGACAGGGAGATATGGCTACACCTTC,CASSLTGRYGYTF
TRBV6-1,TRBJ1-2,NA,NA,TGTGCCAGCAGTGGTCGGCCAGGGACAAATCCTAACTATGGCTACACCTTC,CASSGRPGTNPNYGYTF
TRBV11-2,TRBJ2-7,TRBD1,NA,TGTGCCAGCAGCTTAGATCTGGGACAGGTATACTACGAGCAGTACTTC,CASSLDLGQVYYEQYF
TRBV6-5,TRBJ2-7,NA,NA,TGTGCCAGCAGTTACGGGCAGGCCTATACCTACGAGCAGTACTTC,CASSYGQAYTYEQYF
TRBV7-7,TRBJ2-3,TRBD2,NA,TGTGCTAGCAGCCCCTTAGCGGGAACCACAGATACGCAGTATTTT,CASSPLAGTTDTQYF
TRBV6-1,TRBJ2-7,NA,NA,TGTGCCAGCAACGGTGGGGGGCTCGGTGAGTACGAGCAGTACTTC,CASNGGGLGEYEQYF
TRBV30,TRBJ2-3,TRBD2,NA,TGTGCCTGGAGCTCGACTCGGGTTAGCGGGGGGGCGGTGAGCACAGATACGCAGTATTTT,CAWSSTRVSGGAVSTDTQYF
TRBV19,TRBJ2-2,NA,NA,TGTGCCAGTAGTACAGGGGCCCCCGGGGAGCTGTTTTTT,CASSTGAPGELFF
TRBV5-1,TRBJ2-7,NA,NA,TGCGCCAGCAGCTTGGGCCAGGGGAACAACGAGCAGTACTTC,CASSLGQGNNEQYF
TRBV5-1,TRBJ1-2,NA,NA,TGCGCCAGCAGCTCAGCGACTGCGGAGAGTGGCTACACCTTC,CASSSATAESGYTF
TRBV28,TRBJ1-2,TRBD1,NA,TGTGCCAGCAGTTTGAGGGACAGGGCAATCTATGGCTACACCTTC,CASSLRDRAIYGYTF
TRBV30,TRBJ2-5,NA,few,TGTGCCTGGAGCCAGGTGGGCGCAGAGACCCAGTACTTC,CAWSQVGAETQYF
TRBV19,TRBJ2-3,NA,many,TGTGCCAGTAGTACCCGGTGGCGAGGGACTTCCACAGATACGCAGTATTTT,CASSTRWRGTSTDTQYF
TRBV28,TRBJ2-4,NA,once,TGTGCCAGCAGTCCCACACCGGCGGAGAGCGGGAAAAACATTCAGTACTTC,CASSPTPAESGKNIQYF
TRBV28,TRBJ1-2,NA,once,TGTGCCAGCTGCCGGACGTCAGGGCTGAACTATGGCTACACCTTC,CASCRTSGLNYGYTF
TRBV19,TRBJ1-5,NA,NA,TGTGCCAGTAGGGGGGAGGGAAATCAGCCCCAGCATTTT,CASRGEGNQPQHF
TRBV7-2,TRBJ2-3,NA,NA,TGTGCCAGCAGCTTAGAGTCCCGTTCCACAGATACGCAGTATTTT,CASSLESRSTDTQYF